Listed below are T cell receptor beta chains from one sample, sequenced in a study of blood T cell repertoires in COVID-19. Sequencing was performed with immunoSEQ multiplex PCR; in TCRdb, only in-frame clones are kept and a portion is missing. This sample has roughly 410,000 clones, with more than 70% found just once. What was sequenced was peripheral blood. The receptors shown here come from a woman in her sixties or seventies with COVID-19, enrolled during active disease. CDR3s include the opening cysteine and the closing phenylalanine or tryptophan. Clone sizes are given selectively: once, few, many, or a class where the clone is expanded.

j_call: TRBJ2-2
v_call: TRBV7-6
clone_size: -
cdr3_aa: CASSLRHPLLNTGELFF

j_call: TRBJ2-3
v_call: TRBV3-1/TRBV3-2
clone_size: -
cdr3_aa: CASSLGRDSLTDTQYF

j_call: TRBJ2-1
v_call: TRBV10-3
clone_size: once
cdr3_aa: CAIGLAGRNEQFF

j_call: TRBJ1-4
v_call: TRBV3-1/TRBV3-2
clone_size: -
cdr3_aa: CASSQGLEHEKLFF

j_call: TRBJ1-1
v_call: TRBV2
clone_size: -
cdr3_aa: CASSGQGMNTEAFF

j_call: TRBJ2-4
v_call: TRBV12-3/TRBV12-4
clone_size: -
cdr3_aa: CASSLYSGNIQYF

j_call: TRBJ2-5
v_call: TRBV9
clone_size: -
cdr3_aa: CASSSGTSGGARETQYF

j_call: TRBJ2-7
v_call: TRBV18
clone_size: -
cdr3_aa: CASSTTNYEQYF

j_call: TRBJ2-2
v_call: TRBV28
clone_size: -
cdr3_aa: CASTSPRGELFF

j_call: TRBJ1-1
v_call: TRBV18
clone_size: few
cdr3_aa: CASLNQGAGEAFF

j_call: TRBJ2-3
v_call: TRBV29-1
clone_size: -
cdr3_aa: CSVVLAGGLADTQYF

j_call: TRBJ2-1
v_call: TRBV7-2
clone_size: -
cdr3_aa: CASSLASISSYNEQFF

j_call: TRBJ2-3
v_call: TRBV2
clone_size: -
cdr3_aa: CASSEAGLVRDTQYF

j_call: TRBJ2-3
v_call: TRBV28
clone_size: -
cdr3_aa: CASSFPVTDTQYF

j_call: TRBJ2-3
v_call: TRBV21-1
clone_size: -
cdr3_aa: CASSISGGAYPDTQYF

j_call: TRBJ1-4
v_call: TRBV27
clone_size: few
cdr3_aa: CASSDRAAANEKLFF

j_call: TRBJ1-1
v_call: TRBV13
clone_size: -
cdr3_aa: CASSLGQGYTEAFF

j_call: TRBJ2-1
v_call: TRBV12-5
clone_size: -
cdr3_aa: CASGLSGQGYNEQFF

j_call: TRBJ1-1
v_call: TRBV6-2/TRBV6-3
clone_size: -
cdr3_aa: CASSYPAGGLNTEAFF

j_call: TRBJ1-1
v_call: TRBV11-1
clone_size: -
cdr3_aa: CASSPTVRNTEAFF

j_call: TRBJ2-1
v_call: TRBV11-2
clone_size: -
cdr3_aa: CASSSVDSQREQFF

j_call: TRBJ2-3
v_call: TRBV7-9
clone_size: -
cdr3_aa: CASSSSLAGGPDTQYF

j_call: TRBJ2-5
v_call: TRBV9
clone_size: few
cdr3_aa: CASSGGSGGSGETQYF

j_call: TRBJ1-3
v_call: TRBV5-1
clone_size: -
cdr3_aa: CASSLEAGVGNTIYF

j_call: TRBJ2-7
v_call: TRBV5-6
clone_size: -
cdr3_aa: CASSPLSQGEQYF

j_call: TRBJ2-3
v_call: TRBV30
clone_size: -
cdr3_aa: CAWSPTTPHTNTQYF

j_call: TRBJ1-2
v_call: TRBV27
clone_size: once
cdr3_aa: CASSPNRGDYGYTF

j_call: TRBJ1-4
v_call: TRBV6-1
clone_size: -
cdr3_aa: CASSEGQGDNEKLFF